This T cell receptor (beta chain) was sequenced during a study of CD8 T cells in Susac syndrome. The sequenced target, TCR beta, came from blood CD8+ and CD4+ T cells. Healthy donors were controls matched for age and sex. Negative isolation yielded the CD8+ and CD4+ T cells, while FACS enriched the TEMRA cells. Reverse transcription of roughly 0.45 to 1 ug RNA used random hexamers. Multiplex PCR with immunoSEQ amplified the TCR beta CDR3 across 54 Vbeta and 13 Jbeta. A single record per CDR3 protein comes from TCRdb applying MiXCR to the immunoSEQ multiplex PCR reads. This sample yields more than 150,000 distinct CDR3 sequences, of which under 95% are seen a single time; around 0.075% belongs to the top ten. The germline V gene has CDR1 MNHNY and CDR2 SVGAGI (reference sequence). Trimming removed 5 bases at V and 7 bases at J, with 11 bases between. The CDR3 covers 13 residues.

The receptor comes from a human donor in good health. The J gene is TRBJ2-2, the V gene TRBV6-6; the D gene is possibly TRBD2 (5 bases). Sequenced material: CD4+ T cells from PBMCs. Here the CDR3 reads CASSGSGDGELFF. As DNA, the CDR3 is TGTGCCAGCAGTGGGAGCGGTGACGGGGAGCTGTTTTTT.